This T cell receptor beta chain came from a study of blood T cell repertoires in COVID-19. The CDR3 contains 12 residues. V was pared by 1 base and J by 8 bases, with 3 bases between. CDR1 LNHDA and CDR2 SQIVND come from the germline V gene (reference sequence). Assignments of participants to cohorts depended upon their own reported clinical history. Data came from immunoSEQ multiplex PCR; TCRdb stores just in-frame clones and leaves some out. The table shows roughly 180,000 clones, with roughly 80% occurring only once. The TCR sequence derives from a man between 45 and 60 years old who had recovered from COVID-19. The sequencing input was PBMCs or T cells enriched from blood (not recorded which). The rearrangement links TRBV19 to TRBJ1-6; unclear D gene. CDR3 residues: CASSIADSPLHF. The CDR3 DNA reads TGTGCCAGTAGTATAGCGGATTCACCCCTCCACTTT. Together with reference TRBV19 and TRBJ1-6, the CDR3 gives the full variable domain: DGGITQSPKYLFRKEGQNVTLSCEQNLNHDAMYWYRQDPGQGLRLIYYSQIVNDFQKGDIAEGYSVSREKKESFPLTVTSAQKNPTAFYLCASSIADSPLHFGNGTRLTVT.